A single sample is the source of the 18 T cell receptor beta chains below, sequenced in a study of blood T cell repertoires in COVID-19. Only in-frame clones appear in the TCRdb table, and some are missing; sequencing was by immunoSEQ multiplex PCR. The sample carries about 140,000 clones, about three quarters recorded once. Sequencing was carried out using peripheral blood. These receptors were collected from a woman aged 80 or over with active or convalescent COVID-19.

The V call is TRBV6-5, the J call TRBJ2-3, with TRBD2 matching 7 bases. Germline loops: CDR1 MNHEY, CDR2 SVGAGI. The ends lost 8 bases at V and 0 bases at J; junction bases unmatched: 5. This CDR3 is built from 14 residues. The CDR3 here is CASQRGLSTDTQYF. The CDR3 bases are TGTGCCAGCCAGAGGGGACTAAGCACAGATACGCAGTATTTT.

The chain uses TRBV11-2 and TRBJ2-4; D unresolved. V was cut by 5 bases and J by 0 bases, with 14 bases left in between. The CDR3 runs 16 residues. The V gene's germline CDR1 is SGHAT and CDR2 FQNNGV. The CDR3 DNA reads TGTGCCAGCAGCCCTAACAGAATGTTAGCCAAAAACATTCAGTACTTC. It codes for CASSPNRMLAKNIQYF. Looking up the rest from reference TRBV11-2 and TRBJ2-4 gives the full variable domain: EAGVAQSPRYKIIEKRQSVAFWCNPISGHATLYWYQQILGQGPKLLIQFQNNGVVDDSQLPKDRFSAERLKGVDSTLKIQPAKLEDSAVYLCASSPNRMLAKNIQYFGAGTRLSVL.

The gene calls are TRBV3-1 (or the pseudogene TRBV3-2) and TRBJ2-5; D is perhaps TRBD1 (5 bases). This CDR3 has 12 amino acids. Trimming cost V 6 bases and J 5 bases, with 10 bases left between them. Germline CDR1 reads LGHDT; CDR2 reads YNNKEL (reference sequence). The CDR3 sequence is CASRGDPETQYF. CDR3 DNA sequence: TGTGCCAGCAGAGGGGATCCGGAGACCCAGTACTTC.

In DNA form, the CDR3 reads TGTGCCAGCAGTTACCAGGGAAATCAGCCCCAGCATTTT. The encoded protein is CASSYQGNQPQHF. This rearrangement joins TRBV6-5 to TRBJ1-5; tentative D call: TRBD1 (5 bases). V lost 2 bases, J lost 4 bases, and 6 bases lay in between. The germline gives CDR1 MNHEY, CDR2 SVGAGI. This CDR3 region has 13 residues.

The CDR3 loop is CASRVQPGQGSYEQYF. CDR3 nucleotides: TGCGCCAGCAGAGTTCAACCGGGACAGGGCTCCTACGAGCAGTACTTC. This sequence joins TRBV5-1 and TRBJ2-7; 9 bases are shared with TRBD1. The CDR3 has 16 residues. V lost 5 bases to trimming and J lost 0 bases; unmatched junction nucleotides: 9. Germline CDR1 is SGHRS and CDR2 is YFSETQ.

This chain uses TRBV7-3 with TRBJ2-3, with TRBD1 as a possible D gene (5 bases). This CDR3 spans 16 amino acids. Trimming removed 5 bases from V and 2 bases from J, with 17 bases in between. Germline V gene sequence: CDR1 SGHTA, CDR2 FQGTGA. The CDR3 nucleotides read TGTGCCAGCAGCCCACAGGCAGGCGTTATCACAGATACGCAGTATTTT. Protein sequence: CASSPQAGVITDTQYF. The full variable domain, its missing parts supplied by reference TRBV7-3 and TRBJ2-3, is GAGVSQTPSNKVTEKGKYVELRCDPISGHTALYWYRQSLGQGPEFLIYFQGTGAADDSGLPNDRFFAVRPEGSVSTLKIQRTERGDSAVYLCASSPQAGVITDTQYFGPGTRLTVL.

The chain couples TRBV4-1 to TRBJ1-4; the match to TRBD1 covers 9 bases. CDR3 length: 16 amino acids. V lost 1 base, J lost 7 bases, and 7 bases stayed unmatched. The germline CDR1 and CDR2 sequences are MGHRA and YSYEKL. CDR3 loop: CASSQGSPGQGEKLFF. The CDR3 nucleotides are TGCGCCAGCAGCCAAGGGTCACCGGGACAGGGTGAAAAACTGTTTTTT.

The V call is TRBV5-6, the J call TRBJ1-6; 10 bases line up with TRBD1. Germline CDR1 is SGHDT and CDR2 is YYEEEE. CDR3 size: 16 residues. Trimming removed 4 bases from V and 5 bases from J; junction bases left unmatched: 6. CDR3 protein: CASSLYGTGDNSPLHF. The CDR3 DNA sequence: TGTGCCAGCAGCCTATACGGGACAGGGGATAATTCACCCCTCCACTTT.

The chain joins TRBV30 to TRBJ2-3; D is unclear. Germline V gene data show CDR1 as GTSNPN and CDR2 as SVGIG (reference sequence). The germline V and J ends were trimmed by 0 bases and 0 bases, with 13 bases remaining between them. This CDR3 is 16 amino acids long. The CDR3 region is CAWSVGSGSSTDTQYF. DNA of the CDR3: TGTGCCTGGAGTGTTGGTTCAGGCTCTAGCACAGATACGCAGTATTTT.

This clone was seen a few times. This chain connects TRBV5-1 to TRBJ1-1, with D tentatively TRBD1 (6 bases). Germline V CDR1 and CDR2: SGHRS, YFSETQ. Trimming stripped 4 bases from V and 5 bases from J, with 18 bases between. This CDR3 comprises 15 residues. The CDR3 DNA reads TGCGCCAGCAGCGTTCTTGGGGGCCTTTCTACTGAAGCTTTCTTT. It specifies CASSVLGGLSTEAFF.

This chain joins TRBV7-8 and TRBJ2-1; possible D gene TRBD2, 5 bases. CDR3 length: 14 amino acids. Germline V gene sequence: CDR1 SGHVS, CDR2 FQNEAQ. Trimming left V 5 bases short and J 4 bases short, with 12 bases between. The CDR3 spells CASSLPSGYNEQFF. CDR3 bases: TGTGCCAGCAGCCTCCCATCGGGATACAATGAGCAGTTCTTC.

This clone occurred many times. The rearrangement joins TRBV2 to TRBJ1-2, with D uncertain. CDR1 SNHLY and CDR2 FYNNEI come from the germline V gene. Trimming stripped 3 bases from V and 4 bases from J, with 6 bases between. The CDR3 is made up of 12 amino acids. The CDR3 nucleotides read TGTGCCAGCAGTGACCAGATCTATGGCTACACCTTC. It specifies CASSDQIYGYTF.

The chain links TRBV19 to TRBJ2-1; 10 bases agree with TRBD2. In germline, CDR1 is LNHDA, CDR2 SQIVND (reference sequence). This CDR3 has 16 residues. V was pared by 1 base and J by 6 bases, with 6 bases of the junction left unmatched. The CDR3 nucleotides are TGTGCCAGTAGTATAGGCGGGACTAGCGTGTTCAATGAGCAGTTCTTC. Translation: CASSIGGTSVFNEQFF. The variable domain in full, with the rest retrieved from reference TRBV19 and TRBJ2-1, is DGGITQSPKYLFRKEGQNVTLSCEQNLNHDAMYWYRQDPGQGLRLIYYSQIVNDFQKGDIAEGYSVSREKKESFPLTVTSAQKNPTAFYLCASSIGGTSVFNEQFFGPGTRLTVL.

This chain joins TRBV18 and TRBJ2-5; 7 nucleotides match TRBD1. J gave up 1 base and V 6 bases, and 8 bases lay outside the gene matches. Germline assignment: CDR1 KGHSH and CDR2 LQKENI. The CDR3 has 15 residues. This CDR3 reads CASSPPGGFQETQYF. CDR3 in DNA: TGTGCCAGCTCCCCCCCAGGGGGATTCCAAGAGACCCAGTACTTC.

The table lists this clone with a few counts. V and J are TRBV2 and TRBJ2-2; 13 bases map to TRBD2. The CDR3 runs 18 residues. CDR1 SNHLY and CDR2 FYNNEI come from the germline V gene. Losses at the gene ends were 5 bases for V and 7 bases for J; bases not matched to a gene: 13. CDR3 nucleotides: TGTGCCAGCAGTACACTAGCGGGGGGGCGCGGTTACGGCGGGGAGCTGTTTTTT. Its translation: CASSTLAGGRGYGGELFF.

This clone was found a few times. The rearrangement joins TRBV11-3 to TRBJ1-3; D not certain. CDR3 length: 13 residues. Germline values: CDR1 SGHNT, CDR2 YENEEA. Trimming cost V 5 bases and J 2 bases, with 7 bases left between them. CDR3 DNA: TGTGCCAGCAGCCGCGGTCCTGGAAACACCATATATTTT. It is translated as CASSRGPGNTIYF.

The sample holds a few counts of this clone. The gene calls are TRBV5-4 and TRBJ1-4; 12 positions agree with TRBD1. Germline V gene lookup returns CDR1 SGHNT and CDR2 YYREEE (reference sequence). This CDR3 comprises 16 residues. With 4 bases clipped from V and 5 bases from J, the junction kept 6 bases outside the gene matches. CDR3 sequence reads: CASSPGQGARNEKLFF. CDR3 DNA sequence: TGTGCCAGCAGCCCGGGACAGGGGGCGAGGAATGAAAAACTGTTTTTT.

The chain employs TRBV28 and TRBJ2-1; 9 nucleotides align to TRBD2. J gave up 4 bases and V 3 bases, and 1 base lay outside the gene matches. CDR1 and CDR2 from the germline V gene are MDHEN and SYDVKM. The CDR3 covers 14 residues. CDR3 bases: TGTGCCAGCAGTTTTAGCGGGGGATACAATGAGCAGTTCTTC. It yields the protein CASSFSGGYNEQFF.